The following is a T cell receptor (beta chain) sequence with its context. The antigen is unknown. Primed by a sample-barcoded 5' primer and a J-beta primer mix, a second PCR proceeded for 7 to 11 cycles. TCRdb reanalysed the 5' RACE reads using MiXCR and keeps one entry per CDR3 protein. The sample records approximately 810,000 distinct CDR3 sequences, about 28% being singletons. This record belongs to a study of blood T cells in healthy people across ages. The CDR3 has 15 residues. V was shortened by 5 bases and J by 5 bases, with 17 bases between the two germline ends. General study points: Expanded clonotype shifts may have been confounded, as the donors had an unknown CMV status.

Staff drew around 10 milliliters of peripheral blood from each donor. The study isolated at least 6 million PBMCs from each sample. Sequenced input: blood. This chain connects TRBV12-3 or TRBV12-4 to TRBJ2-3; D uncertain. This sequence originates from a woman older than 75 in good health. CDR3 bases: TGTGCCAGCAGTCCATACAGAGTGAGAAAAGATACGCAGTATTTT. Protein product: CASSPYRVRKDTQYF.